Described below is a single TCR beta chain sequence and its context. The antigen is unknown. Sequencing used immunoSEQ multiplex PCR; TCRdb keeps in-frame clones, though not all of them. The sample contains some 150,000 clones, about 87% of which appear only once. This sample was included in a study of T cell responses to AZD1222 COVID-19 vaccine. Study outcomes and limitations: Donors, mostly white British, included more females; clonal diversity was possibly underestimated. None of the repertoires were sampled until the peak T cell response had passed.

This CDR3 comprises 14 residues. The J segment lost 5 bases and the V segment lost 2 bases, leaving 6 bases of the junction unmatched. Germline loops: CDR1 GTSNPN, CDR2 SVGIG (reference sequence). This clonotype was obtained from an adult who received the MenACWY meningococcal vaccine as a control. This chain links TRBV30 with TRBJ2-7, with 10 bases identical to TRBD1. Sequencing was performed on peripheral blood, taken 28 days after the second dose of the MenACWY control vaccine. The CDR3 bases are TGTGCCTGGAGTTTCGACAGGGGGCTCGACGAGCAGTACTTC. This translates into CAWSFDRGLDEQYF.